The clone carrying this T cell receptor (beta chain) was recorded once. Clones were sequenced by immunoSEQ multiplex PCR, and TCRdb holds only the in-frame ones, with some missing. This sample has 29,000 or so clones, with 92% found just once. In germline, CDR1 is LGHNA, CDR2 YNFKEQ. V trimming: 5 bases; J trimming: 2 bases; junction bases outside the gene matches: 7. CDR3 length: 16 residues. The data originate from a study of blood T cell repertoires in COVID-19. Study context: The origin of the acute and convalescent COVID-19 samples was the United States, Italy and Spain. Sample material is recorded as cDNA or gDNA derived from T cells, B-cell-depleted T cells, or PBMCs.

The specimen sequenced was peripheral blood. The receptor comes from a man aged 45 to 65 with active COVID-19. V gene TRBV4-2 combines with J gene TRBJ2-7; 12 bases are shared with TRBD2. The CDR3 bases are TGTGCCAGCAGCGCTCGACTAGCGGGGGAGGCCTACGAGCAGTACTTC. It yields the protein CASSARLAGEAYEQYF.